Each of the 23 T cell receptor beta chains below was sequenced from the same sample in a study of T cell responses to AZD1222 COVID-19 vaccine. The assay was immunoSEQ multiplex PCR, and TCRdb's table has in-frame clones only and misses some. The table includes tens of thousands of clones, 89% detected once. The material sequenced was peripheral blood, taken on day 0 of AZD1222 vaccination. All receptors come from an adult in good health.

The chain joins TRBV10-3 to TRBJ2-7; TRBD1 aligns across 9 bases. Germline CDR1 and CDR2: ENHRY and SYGVKD. V was clipped by 5 bases and J by 5 bases; unmatched bases: 7. CDR3 size: 14 residues. The CDR3 DNA is TGTGCCATCAGTACAGGACAGGGGCCCCACGAGCAGTACTTC. Translating it yields CAISTGQGPHEQYF.

This chain links TRBV19 with TRBJ2-7; maybe TRBD2 (5 bases). Germline V CDR1 and CDR2: LNHDA, SQIVND (reference sequence). There are 12 residues in the CDR3. The ends were cut back, 2 bases at V and 7 bases at J, with 9 bases in the middle. CDR3 region: CASSIRPGEQYF. The CDR3 DNA follows: TGTGCCAGTAGTATACGACCGGGGGAGCAGTACTTC.

This rearrangement joins TRBV20-1 to TRBJ2-7, with a possible D match to TRBD1 (5 bases). The CDR3 runs 11 residues. Trimming cost V 2 bases and J 3 bases, with 5 bases left between them. Germline CDR1 reads DFQATT; CDR2 reads SNEGSKA (reference sequence). The DNA of the CDR3 is TGCAGTGCTAGACAGGGCTACGAGCAGTACTTC. It encodes CSARQGYEQYF.

The chain employs TRBV9 and TRBJ1-2, with D perhaps TRBD1 (5 bases). Germline assignment: CDR1 SGDLS and CDR2 YYNGEE. The CDR3 runs 15 residues. The V end was cut by 1 base, the J end by 2 bases, with 12 bases between. CDR3 in amino acids: CASSVSGTTNYGYTF. The CDR3 region has the DNA TGTGCCAGCAGCGTATCCGGGACGACAAACTATGGCTACACCTTC.

Written as DNA, the CDR3 is TGTGCCAGCAGCGACAGTACAGGACAGTACGAGCAGTACTTC. Its protein product is CASSDSTGQYEQYF. V and J are TRBV2 and TRBJ2-7; a weak D match, TRBD1 (6 bases). V dropped 6 bases and J dropped 4 bases, with 16 bases sitting between them. Germline V CDR1 and CDR2: SNHLY, FYNNEI. This CDR3 spans 14 amino acids. Looking up the rest from reference TRBV2 and TRBJ2-7 gives the full variable domain: EPEVTQTPSHQVTQMGQEVILRCVPISNHLYFYWYRQILGQKVEFLVSFYNNEISEKSEIFDDQFSVERPDGSNFTLKIRSTKLEDSAMYFCASSDSTGQYEQYFGPGTRLTVT.

The V gene is TRBV5-5, the J gene TRBJ2-7; D could derive from TRBD1 or TRBD2 (5 bases each). Per the germline V gene, CDR1 is SGHKS and CDR2 is YYEKEE (reference sequence). This CDR3 spans 14 amino acids. Between the trimmed V and J ends, which lost 1 base and 2 bases, there was a span of 10 bases. The CDR3 is CASSLWGSPYEQYF. The CDR3 coding sequence is TGTGCCAGCAGCTTGTGGGGGTCCCCCTACGAGCAGTACTTC.

The V and J genes are TRBV18 and TRBJ1-6; unclear D gene. V lost 2 bases, J lost 5 bases, and 16 bases lay in between. The CDR3 loop spans 17 amino acids. CDR1 KGHSH and CDR2 LQKENI come from the germline V gene. The CDR3 loop reads CASSPKAEALDNSPLHF. The CDR3 nucleotides read TGTGCCAGCTCACCAAAGGCCGAGGCCCTCGATAATTCACCCCTCCACTTT. Using reference TRBV18 and TRBJ1-6 for the parts outside the CDR3, the full variable domain is NAGVMQNPRHLVRRRGQEARLRCSPMKGHSHVYWYRQLPEEGLKFMVYLQKENIIDESGMPKERFSAEFPKEGPSILRIQQVVRGDSAAYFCASSPKAEALDNSPLHFGNGTRLTVT.

The V call is TRBV27, the J call TRBJ1-1; 8 bases map to TRBD1. Germline loops: CDR1 MNHEY, CDR2 SMNVEV (reference sequence). CDR3 length: 13 residues. J gave up 5 bases and V 6 bases, and 5 bases lay outside the gene matches. The CDR3 coding sequence is TGTGCCAGCAGCCGGGACAGGTGGACTGAAGCTTTCTTT. It codes for CASSRDRWTEAFF.

The V gene is TRBV5-1, the J gene TRBJ1-6; a possible D gene is TRBD1 (5 bases). V lost 0 bases, J lost 7 bases, and 14 bases lay in between. Germline CDR1 is SGHRS and CDR2 is YFSETQ. This CDR3 comprises 16 residues. CDR3 sequence (DNA): TGCGCCAGCAGCTTGGCCACGGGGGGTAGGAATTCACCCCTCCACTTT. This encodes CASSLATGGRNSPLHF.

The CDR3 protein is CASSKLAGYEQYF. Written as DNA, the CDR3 is TGTGCCAGTAGTAAGCTAGCGGGGTACGAGCAGTACTTC. The genes are TRBV19 and TRBJ2-7; 9 positions agree with TRBD2. The CDR3 is made up of 13 amino acids. The trim removed 4 bases at V and 4 bases at J, leaving 2 bases unmatched. Germline CDR1 reads LNHDA; CDR2 reads SQIVND (reference sequence).

This rearrangement joins TRBV27 to TRBJ1-3; D not resolved. Germline V gives CDR1 MNHEY, CDR2 SMNVEV (reference sequence). CDR3 length: 15 amino acids. Deletions cut 2 bases from V and 0 bases from J, with 8 bases between. CDR3 nucleotide sequence: TGTGCCAGCAGTTTAGACGGAGACTCTGGAAACACCATATATTTT. Translation gives CASSLDGDSGNTIYF.

The genes are TRBV12-3 or TRBV12-4 and TRBJ1-5; no definite D call. This CDR3 has 13 residues. V was pared by 0 bases and J by 8 bases, with 8 bases between. The CDR3 DNA follows: TGTGCCAGCAGTTTAGCGGCAGAGGAGCCCCAGCATTTT. This gives the protein CASSLAAEEPQHF.

The V and J genes are TRBV25-1 and TRBJ1-1; possibly TRBD1 for D (6 bases). From germline, CDR1 is MGHDK and CDR2 SYGVNS. V shed 3 bases and J shed 6 bases, with 17 bases lying between them. The CDR3 has 15 amino acids. The CDR3 sequence: CASSDTGRVGAEAFF. The CDR3 DNA sequence: TGTGCCAGCAGTGATACAGGGCGAGTTGGTGCTGAAGCTTTCTTT.

The count of this clone is one. The V and J genes are TRBV29-1 and TRBJ1-2; D might be TRBD1 (5 bases). The germline CDR1 and CDR2 sequences are SQVTM and ANQGSEA. This CDR3 has 14 residues. V lost 0 bases and J 6 bases, leaving 14 bases between the germline ends. The CDR3 here is CSVEDPGREHGYTF. CDR3 sequence (DNA): TGCAGCGTTGAAGATCCAGGCAGGGAGCATGGCTACACCTTC.

The V gene is TRBV5-6, the J gene TRBJ2-7; D is perhaps TRBD1 (6 bases). The CDR3 is made up of 14 amino acids. Trimming removed 5 bases at V and 3 bases at J, with 15 bases between. The germline CDR1 and CDR2 sequences are SGHDT and YYEEEE. The CDR3 sequence: CASRTGDKNYEQYF. CDR3 nucleotides: TGTGCCAGCAGAACCGGGGACAAGAACTACGAGCAGTACTTC.

The chain joins TRBV6-2 or TRBV6-3 to TRBJ1-5; possibly TRBD1 for D (5 bases). CDR3 length: 17 amino acids. From germline, CDR1 is MNHEY and CDR2 SVGEGT. The V and J ends lost 2 bases and 0 bases respectively, with 14 bases between them. The CDR3: CASSYPNPGLSNQPQHF. CDR3 nucleotides: TGTGCCAGCAGTTACCCAAATCCAGGGCTTAGCAATCAGCCCCAGCATTTT.

This clone was seen a handful of times. This chain links TRBV6-5 with TRBJ1-6; a possible D gene is TRBD1 (5 bases). Trimming left V 2 bases short and J 7 bases short, with 9 bases between. The V gene's germline CDR1 is MNHEY and CDR2 SVGAGI. The length of the CDR3 is 14 residues. CDR3 sequence (DNA): TGTGCCAGCAGTTACGGCCGGGGGAATTCACCCCTCCACTTT. Encoded protein: CASSYGRGNSPLHF.

The chain joins TRBV10-3 to TRBJ1-2; D gene ambiguous. The CDR3 loop spans 13 amino acids. The ends were cut back, 7 bases at V and 6 bases at J, with 15 bases in the middle. CDR1 and CDR2 from the germline V gene are ENHRY and SYGVKD. The CDR3 loop reads CAIIATPGDGYTF. The CDR3 nucleotides are TGTGCCATCATCGCTACCCCCGGGGATGGCTACACCTTC.

The chain carries TRBV19 and TRBJ1-2; D uncertain. Germline V CDR1 and CDR2: LNHDA, SQIVND (reference sequence). The CDR3 covers 16 residues. Trimming stripped 3 bases from V and 0 bases from J, with 14 bases between. Written as DNA, the CDR3 is TGTGCCAGTAGTATGAGAGGAGGGAGAGCTAACTATGGCTACACCTTC. It codes for CASSMRGGRANYGYTF. Full variable domain (remainder filled in from reference TRBV19 and TRBJ1-2): DGGITQSPKYLFRKEGQNVTLSCEQNLNHDAMYWYRQDPGQGLRLIYYSQIVNDFQKGDIAEGYSVSREKKESFPLTVTSAQKNPTAFYLCASSMRGGRANYGYTFGSGTRLTVV.

The chain employs TRBV12-3 or TRBV12-4 and TRBJ2-7; D call uncertain. The CDR3 contains 12 residues. Trimming removed 6 bases at V and 3 bases at J, with 9 bases between. CDR3 region: CASSYTNYEQYF. CDR3 sequence (DNA): TGTGCCAGCAGCTATACTAACTACGAGCAGTACTTC.

This rearrangement joins TRBV13 to TRBJ1-6; D is perhaps TRBD1 (6 bases). Germline V gene sequence: CDR1 PRHDT, CDR2 FYEKMQ (reference sequence). CDR3 length equals 23 residues. V was clipped by 2 bases and J by 5 bases, with 34 bases between them. In nucleotides, the CDR3 is TGTGCCAGCAGCTTACGGCCCCTCCGACGCGAGGTATCAGGGGTGGGGGATAATTCACCCCTCCACTTT. Protein: CASSLRPLRREVSGVGDNSPLHF. Full variable domain (outside the CDR3, taken from reference TRBV13 and TRBJ1-6): AAGVIQSPRHLIKEKRETATLKCYPIPRHDTVYWYQQGPGQDPQFLISFYEKMQSDKGSIPDRFSAQQFSDYHSELNMSSLELGDSALYFCASSLRPLRREVSGVGDNSPLHFGNGTRLTVT.

A few counts support this clone. This chain uses TRBV4-2 with TRBJ1-5, with D hard to call. CDR1 LGHNA and CDR2 YNFKEQ come from the germline V gene. V shed 4 bases and J shed 6 bases, with 16 bases lying between them. This CDR3 spans 15 amino acids. CDR3 in amino acids: CASSPGDGQVQPQHF. CDR3 nucleotide sequence: TGTGCCAGCAGCCCAGGAGACGGGCAGGTTCAGCCCCAGCATTTT.

The chain employs TRBV6-5 and TRBJ1-1; TRBD1 matches 9 bases. Germline V gene sequence: CDR1 MNHEY, CDR2 SVGAGI. V lost 6 bases to trimming and J lost 11 bases; unmatched junction nucleotides: 13. CDR3 size: 14 residues. CDR3 coding DNA: TGTGCCAGCAGCGCCTCAGGAGGGGACAGGGCCGCTTTCTTT. This codes for CASSASGGDRAAFF.